This record looks at one T cell receptor beta chain sequence and its context. The antigen remains unidentified. Since a much larger clone is just one base distant, this may be a read error. This is likely a read error, given that the CDR3 carries no conserved phenylalanine or tryptophan at its end. The authors made TCR beta cDNA from about 500 ng total RNA with a constant-region primer. Modified slightly, ARM-PCR produced TCR beta libraries over three nested multiplex PCR rounds. The study ran its first two PCR rounds for roughly 10 cycles each, using TRBV1-TRBV30 forward primers and a C-beta reverse primer. One entry per CDR3 protein results from TCRdb running MiXCR on the multiplex PCR reads. This sample has over 250,000 distinct CDR3 sequences, with roughly 60% found just once. Germline V gene lookup returns CDR1 MNHEY and CDR2 SVGEGT. Deletions cut 6 bases from V and 9 bases from J, with 15 bases between. This CDR3 region has 13 residues.

These data come from a study of tumor-infiltrating lymphocytes in primary liver carcinoma. The authors took blood RNA from unsorted whole blood and also extracted germline DNA. Study-wide findings and caveats: Tumor-adjacent and tumor-blood pairs shared less of their repertoires than tumor region pairs shared.

Source material: peripheral blood. This sequence was found in a young woman with primary liver carcinoma and hepatitis B virus infection. This chain joins TRBV6-2 or TRBV6-3 and TRBJ2-4; D is perhaps TRBD1 or TRBD2 (5 bases each). CDR3 residues: CASSRDEIRIQYL. The DNA for the CDR3 is TGTGCCAGCAGCCGGGACGAGATACGCATTCAGTACTTG.